This T cell receptor (beta chain) stems from a study of glioma-infiltrating T cells after dendritic cell vaccination. Only one count was recorded for this clone. The time point: after dendritic cell vaccination, including at tumor progression/relapse. Trimming removed 5 bases from V and 0 bases from J, with 14 bases in between. The germline V gene has CDR1 LNHNV and CDR2 YYDKDF (reference sequence). The CDR3 consists of 16 residues. Some clones are missing from TCRdb's copy, which holds only in-frame ones; the method was immunoSEQ multiplex PCR. The sample yields about 64,000 clones, around nine tenths seen once.

The sequencing here drew on blood, taken after dendritic cell vaccination. This receptor was obtained from a human donor with glioblastoma. V is TRBV15 and J is TRBJ1-3, with unresolved D. The CDR3, as DNA: TGTGCCACCAGCCCGGCTCGGGTCAGCTCTGGAAACACCATATATTTT. The encoded protein is CATSPARVSSGNTIYF.